The source of this T cell receptor beta chain is a study of T cell responses to AZD1222 COVID-19 vaccine. Study-wide background: Pooling was applied to second doses at about 4 or about 12 weeks. Regarding the study as a whole: Recipients of AZD1222 seropositive at baseline numbered only 5 or 6. Researchers report vaccine-associated CD4 TCRs spanning spike, with dominance at 160-218 and 743-854.

About this clone: Its antigen remains unidentified.

V shed 0 bases, J shed 10 bases, and the junction held 13 bases outside the gene matches. Germline-derived CDR1 and CDR2 are MDHEN and SYDVKM. The CDR3 covers 18 residues. The method was immunoSEQ multiplex PCR; TCRdb's version includes in-frame clones alone and lacks a portion of them. The sample lists 110,000 or so clones; 88% were seen once. The sequencing here drew on peripheral blood, taken on day 0 of AZD1222 vaccination. This clonotype was sampled from an adult in good health. V usage is TRBV28 and J usage is TRBJ2-1, with 12 bases aligning to TRBD2. The DNA for the CDR3 is TGTGCCAGCAGTTTATGGGTAGGGTCACTAGCGGGAGGTCGGGAGCAGTTCTTC. It is translated as CASSLWVGSLAGGREQFF.